The next 15 T cell receptor beta chains were all read from a single sample in a study of T cell responses to AZD1222 COVID-19 vaccine. Sequencing used immunoSEQ multiplex PCR; TCRdb keeps in-frame clones, though not all of them. The sample comprises about 180,000 clones, 88% of which are singletons, and approximately 10% rests with the top ten. Sequenced here: peripheral blood, sampled 28 days after the second AZD1222 dose. The origin of the receptors is an adult who received the AZD1222 COVID-19 vaccine.

This chain joins TRBV6-4 and TRBJ2-3; D is undetermined. CDR1 and CDR2 (germline): MRHNA, SNTAGT. The CDR3 covers 12 residues. V was trimmed by 4 bases and J by 6 bases, leaving 8 bases between them. In DNA form, the CDR3 reads TGTGCCAGCAGTGTTTATAGGGATACGCAGTATTTT. It translates to CASSVYRDTQYF.

The CDR3 DNA follows: TGCGCCAGCAGCTTGGCTAGCGGGGGGTTCAATGAGCAGTTCTTC. Amino acids: CASSLASGGFNEQFF. V and J are TRBV5-1 and TRBJ2-1; TRBD2 matches 11 bases. The junction had 2 bases not matched to a gene; V was cut back by 0 bases and J by 6 bases. Germline V CDR1 and CDR2: SGHRS, YFSETQ. The CDR3 extends over 15 amino acids.

The rearrangement links TRBV5-1 to TRBJ2-7; no firm D call. This CDR3 has 14 amino acids. The V gene's germline CDR1 is SGHRS and CDR2 YFSETQ. The ends were cut back, 4 bases at V and 7 bases at J, with 18 bases in the middle. CDR3 amino acids: CASSLQSAAWEQYF. DNA for the CDR3: TGCGCCAGCAGCCTACAGTCGGCGGCGTGGGAGCAGTACTTC.

The V call is TRBV30, the J call TRBJ1-1, with D unresolved. CDR3 length: 14 residues. The V and J ends lost 0 bases and 0 bases respectively, with 8 bases between them. Germline lookup yields CDR1 GTSNPN and CDR2 SVGIG (reference sequence). The CDR3 nucleotides read TGTGCCTGGAGTGTGGGTCAGGTGAACACTGAAGCTTTCTTT. Translated, it gives CAWSVGQVNTEAFF.

The chain joins TRBV7-9 to TRBJ1-5; D remains ambiguous. V was clipped by 1 base and J by 4 bases, with 8 bases between them. CDR1 SEHNR and CDR2 FQNEAQ come from the germline V gene (reference sequence). The length of the CDR3 is 14 residues. The CDR3 nucleotides read TGTGCCAGCAGCTTAGGTTGGGGTAATCAGCCCCAGCATTTT. Amino acids: CASSLGWGNQPQHF.

V gene TRBV5-1 combines with J gene TRBJ2-5; D is undetermined. This CDR3 is built from 13 residues. V was shortened by 1 base and J by 5 bases, with 9 bases between the two germline ends. The germline V gene has CDR1 SGHRS and CDR2 YFSETQ. CDR3 in amino acids: CASSLRNRETQYF. As DNA, the CDR3 is TGCGCCAGCAGCTTGAGGAATAGGGAGACCCAGTACTTC.

CDR3 nucleotides: TGTGCCATCAGTGCGACAGGGTTGAACACTGAAGCTTTCTTT. It encodes CAISATGLNTEAFF. The rearrangement uses TRBV10-3 and TRBJ1-1; TRBD1 matches 7 bases. Looked up from germline, CDR1 is ENHRY and CDR2 is SYGVKD. J gave up 0 bases and V 4 bases, and 2 bases lay outside the gene matches. This CDR3 has 14 residues.

V is TRBV6-2 or TRBV6-3 and J is TRBJ1-5; D gene unclear. Trimming pared 0 bases from V and 0 bases from J, leaving 12 bases between. This CDR3 region has 17 residues. Germline V gene sequence: CDR1 MNHEY, CDR2 SVGEGT. The CDR3 DNA sequence: TGTGCCAGCAGTTACTCTCTCAGATTGATTAGCAATCAGCCCCAGCATTTT. It codes for CASSYSLRLISNQPQHF.

The chain joins TRBV4-1 to TRBJ2-1; the match to TRBD2 covers 7 bases. Germline-derived CDR1 and CDR2 are MGHRA and YSYEKL. This CDR3 is 14 amino acids long. V lost 4 bases to trimming and J lost 6 bases; unmatched junction nucleotides: 6. The CDR3 protein is CASSLGRVGNEQFF. The CDR3 DNA reads TGCGCCAGCAGCCTTGGGAGGGTAGGCAATGAGCAGTTCTTC.

The V call is TRBV15, the J call TRBJ1-5; weak D call: TRBD1 (5 bases). V gave up 4 bases and J gave up 5 bases, with 9 bases separating them. Germline V gene sequence: CDR1 LNHNV, CDR2 YYDKDF (reference sequence). CDR3 length: 13 residues. CDR3 bases: TGTGCCACCAGCAAGGGAGGGGATCAGCCCCAGCATTTT. This encodes CATSKGGDQPQHF. Based on the CDR3 plus reference TRBV15 and TRBJ1-5, the full variable domain is DAMVIQNPRYQVTQFGKPVTLSCSQTLNHNVMYWYQQKSSQAPKLLFHYYDKDFNNEADTPDNFQSRRPNTSFCFLDIRSPGLGDTAMYLCATSKGGDQPQHFGDGTRLSIL.

The chain uses TRBV6-5 and TRBJ2-7; tentative D call: TRBD2 (7 bases). Germline values: CDR1 MNHEY, CDR2 SVGAGI. This CDR3 is 14 amino acids long. V lost 6 bases to trimming and J lost 3 bases, with 15 bases between them. The CDR3 DNA reads as TGTGCCAGCAGACGAGGGGGGGAGAGCTACGAGCAGTACTTC. Translating gives CASRRGGESYEQYF.

This chain links TRBV18 with TRBJ2-1, with 9 positions matching TRBD2. Losses at the gene ends were 3 bases for V and 6 bases for J; bases not matched to a gene: 15. This CDR3 comprises 18 residues. Germline CDR1 KGHSH, CDR2 LQKENI. The CDR3 bases are TGTGCCAGCTCACCGAGGACGGTGAGCGGGGGGTTGGGCAATGAGCAGTTCTTC. Amino acid sequence: CASSPRTVSGGLGNEQFF.

J is TRBJ2-2 and V is TRBV6-5, with D maybe TRBD1 (6 bases). The CDR3 sequence is 15 residues long. The V gene's germline CDR1 is MNHEY and CDR2 SVGAGI. The germline V and J ends were trimmed by 6 bases and 0 bases, with 11 bases remaining between them. In DNA form, the CDR3 reads TGTGCCAGCAGCCGGACAGCTTCGAACACCGGGGAGCTGTTTTTT. It is translated as CASSRTASNTGELFF.

The chain uses TRBV10-3 and TRBJ2-1; 8 positions agree with TRBD1. Per the germline V gene, CDR1 is ENHRY and CDR2 is SYGVKD. With V trimmed by 1 base and J by 9 bases, 5 bases remained unmatched. The CDR3 is made up of 14 amino acids. This CDR3 is CAISEFGQGGEQFF. The CDR3 DNA is TGTGCCATCAGTGAGTTCGGACAGGGTGGTGAGCAGTTCTTC.

The J gene is TRBJ1-1, the V gene TRBV7-6; no clear D. This CDR3 region has 14 residues. V lost 3 bases, J lost 1 base, and 9 bases lay in between. The V gene's germline CDR1 is SGHVS and CDR2 FNYEAQ. CDR3 loop: CASSFRHENTEAFF. CDR3 DNA sequence: TGTGCCAGCAGCTTTAGGCATGAGAACACTGAAGCTTTCTTT. Drawing the rest from reference TRBV7-6 and TRBJ1-1, the complete variable domain is GAGVSQSPRYKVTKRGQDVALRCDPISGHVSLYWYRQALGQGPEFLTYFNYEAQQDKSGLPNDRFSAERPEGSISTLTIQRTEQRDSAMYRCASSFRHENTEAFFGQGTRLTVV.